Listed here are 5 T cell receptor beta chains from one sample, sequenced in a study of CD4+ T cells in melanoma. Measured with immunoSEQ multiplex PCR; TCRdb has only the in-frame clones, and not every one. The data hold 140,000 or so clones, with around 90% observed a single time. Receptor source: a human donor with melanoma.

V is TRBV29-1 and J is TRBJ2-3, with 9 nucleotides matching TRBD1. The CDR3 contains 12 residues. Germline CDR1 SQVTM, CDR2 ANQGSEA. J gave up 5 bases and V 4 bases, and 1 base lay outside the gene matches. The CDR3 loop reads CSVGQGEDTQYF. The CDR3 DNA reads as TGCAGCGTTGGACAGGGGGAAGATACGCAGTATTTT.

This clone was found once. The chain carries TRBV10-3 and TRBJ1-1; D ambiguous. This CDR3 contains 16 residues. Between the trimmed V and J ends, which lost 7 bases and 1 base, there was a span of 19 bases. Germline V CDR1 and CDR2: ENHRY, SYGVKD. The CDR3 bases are TGTGCCATCACCCGGGCCCTTGCGATTGCGAACACTGAAGCTTTCTTT. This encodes CAITRALAIANTEAFF.

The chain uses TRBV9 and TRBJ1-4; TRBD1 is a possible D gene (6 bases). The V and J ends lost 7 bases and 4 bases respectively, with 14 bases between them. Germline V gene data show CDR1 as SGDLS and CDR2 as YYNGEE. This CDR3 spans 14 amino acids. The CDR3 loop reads CASARTALNEKLFF. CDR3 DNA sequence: TGTGCCAGCGCAAGGACAGCCCTTAATGAAAAACTGTTTTTT.

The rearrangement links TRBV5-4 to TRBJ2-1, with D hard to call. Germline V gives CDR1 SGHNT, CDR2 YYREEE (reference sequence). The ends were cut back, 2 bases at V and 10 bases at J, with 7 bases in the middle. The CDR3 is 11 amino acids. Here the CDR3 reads CASSFRAEQFF. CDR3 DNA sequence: TGTGCCAGCAGCTTTAGAGCAGAGCAGTTCTTC.

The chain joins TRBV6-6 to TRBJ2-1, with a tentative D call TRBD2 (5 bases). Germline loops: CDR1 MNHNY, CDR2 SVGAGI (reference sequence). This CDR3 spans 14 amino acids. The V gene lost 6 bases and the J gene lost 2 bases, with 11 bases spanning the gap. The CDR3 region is CASRLPGTYNEQFF. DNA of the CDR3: TGTGCCAGCAGGCTTCCGGGGACCTACAATGAGCAGTTCTTC.